A selection of T cell receptor beta chains follows, all from one sample in a study of cytomegalovirus exposure and HLA in healthy donors. Measured with immunoSEQ multiplex PCR; TCRdb has only the in-frame clones, and not every one. The sample gives about 110,000 clones, approximately 81% of which show up once; 2% to 2.5% is in the top ten. The specimen sequenced was PBMCs. All receptors come from a man aged 30-40 years in good health and CMV-seronegative. The conserved cysteine and the conserved F or W are not part of the CDR3 here.

TRBV20-1,TRBJ1-2,SARVDYGYT
TRBV7-9,TRBJ2-7,ASSLPSGPYEQY
TRBV6-5,TRBJ2-3,ASSHSGGTVY
TRBV5-3,TRBJ2-2,ARSLSSTGELF
TRBV21-1,TRBJ2-4,ASSKGTEILAKNIQY
TRBV29-1,TRBJ2-7,SVDAASGGHYEQY
TRBV29-1,TRBJ2-7,SVARGAGDEQY
TRBV20-1,TRBJ2-7,SAGPGGEQY
TRBV9,TRBJ1-2,ASSATGGNYGYT
TRBV18,TRBJ2-5,ASSPLAGGQETQY
TRBV25-1,TRBJ2-7,ASSQIGGEGGSYEQY
TRBV6-1,TRBJ1-5,ASRSRDTSNQPQH
TRBV28,TRBJ1-5,ASSLGGMGNQPQH
TRBV19,TRBJ2-7,ARRGGLVPEQY
TRBV29-1,TRBJ2-7,SVRTSGSYEQY
TRBV4-1,TRBJ1-3,ASSQGLTGRYGNTIY
TRBV6-4,TRBJ2-3,ASSDSGDGHTDTQY
TRBV2,TRBJ2-7,ATHGTRGIYEQY
TRBV30,TRBJ2-4,AWSVPGVGWNIQY
TRBV7-2,TRBJ2-5,ASSLGRGGKTQY
TRBV4-1,TRBJ1-1,ASSQDQGSTEAF
TRBV2,TRBJ1-1,ASTTEKNTEAF
TRBV2,TRBJ1-2,ASSVTGAPSPYGYT
TRBV5-8,TRBJ2-3,ASSSPSIMDSQPWDTQY
TRBV5-4,TRBJ2-7,ASSLYYEQY
TRBV7-3,TRBJ2-3,ASSSGGTDTQY
TRBV13,TRBJ2-7,ASSSGGHSYGQY
TRBV7-9,TRBJ2-5,ASSHSGTQY
TRBV5-1,TRBJ2-7,ASSSQTSSYEQY
TRBV15,TRBJ1-2,ATSFREGYGYT
TRBV30,TRBJ2-2,AWSPTRTSVSGELF
TRBV5-1,TRBJ1-2,ASSLPIRSDYT
TRBV7-2,TRBJ2-7,ASSSGPSYEQY
TRBV18,TRBJ2-7,ASSPRLAGDYEQY
TRBV5-1,TRBJ1-3,ASSAGQGADGNTIY
TRBV29-1,TRBJ2-2,SVLGQAIPELF
TRBV14,TRBJ2-3,ASSRGTGHYTDTQY
TRBV6-1,TRBJ1-1,ASKGAMTEAF
TRBV6-5,TRBJ2-7,ASNRDRGTYEQY
TRBV7-9,TRBJ2-3,ASSSEGLFTQY
TRBV18,TRBJ1-5,ASSPPGGLSPQH
TRBV7-2,TRBJ2-5,ASSLVGGVQETQY
TRBV10-2,TRBJ1-2,ASSQVQGAYGYT
TRBV9,TRBJ2-5,ASSVEVAGKTQY
TRBV6-1,TRBJ2-7,ASSSRTGVDEQY
TRBV6-5,TRBJ2-7,ASSYSSEQY
TRBV28,TRBJ1-1,ASREDRAVEAF
TRBV28,TRBJ1-5,ASSLPEGVYQPQH
TRBV7-9,TRBJ2-5,ASSLIGQFHWETQY
TRBV5-4,TRBJ2-1,ASSLSMLAGSYNEQF
TRBV5-4,TRBJ1-2,ASSSGMGGTNYGYT
TRBV25-1,TRBJ2-7,ASSDQTYEQY